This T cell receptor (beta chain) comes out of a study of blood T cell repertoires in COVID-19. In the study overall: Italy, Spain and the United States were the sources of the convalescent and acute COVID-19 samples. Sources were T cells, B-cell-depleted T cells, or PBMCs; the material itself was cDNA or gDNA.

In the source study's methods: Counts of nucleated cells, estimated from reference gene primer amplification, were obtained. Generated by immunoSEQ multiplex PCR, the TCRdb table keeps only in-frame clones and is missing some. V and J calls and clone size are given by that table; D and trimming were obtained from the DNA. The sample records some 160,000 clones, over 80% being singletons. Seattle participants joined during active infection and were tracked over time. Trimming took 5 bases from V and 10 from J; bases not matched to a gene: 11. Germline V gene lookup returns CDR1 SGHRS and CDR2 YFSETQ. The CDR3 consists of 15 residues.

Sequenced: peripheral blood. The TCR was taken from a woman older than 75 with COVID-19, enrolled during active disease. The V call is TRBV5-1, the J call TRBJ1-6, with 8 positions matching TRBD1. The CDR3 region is CASSAATGQGSPLHF. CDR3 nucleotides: TGCGCCAGCAGTGCCGCGACTGGACAGGGATCACCCCTCCACTTT. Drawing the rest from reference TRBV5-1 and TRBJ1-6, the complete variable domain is KAGVTQTPRYLIKTRGQQVTLSCSPISGHRSVSWYQQTPGQGLQFLFEYFSETQRNKGNFPGRFSGRQFSNSRSEMNVSTLELGDSALYLCASSAATGQGSPLHFGNGTRLTVT.